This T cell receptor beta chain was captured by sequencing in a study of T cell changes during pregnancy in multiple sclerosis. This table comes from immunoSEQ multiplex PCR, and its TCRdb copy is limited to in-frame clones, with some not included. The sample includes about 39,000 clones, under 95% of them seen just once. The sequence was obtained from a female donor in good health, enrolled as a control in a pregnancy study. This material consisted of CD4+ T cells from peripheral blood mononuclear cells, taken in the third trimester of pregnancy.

The CDR3 is CASSPGQVKKLFF. CDR3 nucleotide sequence: TGTGCCAGCAGCCCCGGACAGGTCAAAAAACTGTTTTTT. This sequence joins TRBV7-9 and TRBJ1-4; 7 bases map to TRBD1. CDR1 is SEHNR and CDR2 is FQNEAQ in the germline V gene (reference sequence). CDR3 length: 13 amino acids. V trimming: 5 bases; J trimming: 9 bases; junction bases outside the gene matches: 6.